This T cell receptor (beta chain) was identified in a study of shared clonotypes between healthy human individuals (dated by TCRdb to 2020 to 2022). Study-wide context: A couple of women and a few men aged 18 to 49 years were included in the cohort. For each donor, CD4 naive and CD4 memory were each given three plates, CD8 naive was given two plates, and CD8 memory was given one plate. To estimate repertoire size and how much clonotype sharing occurs between individuals, the study deeply sequenced the blood TCR repertoires of roughly 5 healthy adults. To increase sequencing depth and limit assay-specific biases, different laboratories used diverse techniques to prepare libraries and sequence TCR repertoires. Each donor's leukapheresis produced roughly between about 0.9 and 9.5 billion PBMCs.

The full study reports these points: Higher generation probabilities were observed for clonotypes shared by all four sorted-subset donors than for non-shared clonotypes. Sharing across four donors was observed for around 5% of naive CD4, under 4% of naive CD8, over 2% of memory CD4, and around 0.42% of memory CD8 clonotypes. Naive subsets generally had larger estimated clonotype richness than memory subsets did. Even with the large sequencing depth, rarefaction of the sorted-subset datasets indicated that sequencing was incomplete. Based on pairwise subsampling, the degree of clonotype sharing among donors was expected to be affected by sequencing depth. Because the study included a small number of donors, the genetic and exposure-history diversity represented was limited. Only blood was sampled, and tissue TCR repertoires likely differ from those in blood.

The CDR3 runs 15 amino acids, cysteine and phenylalanine included. Of the read, only the CDR3 DNA is kept; its 45 bases are in frame from base 1. The germline V gene (reference sequence) provides CDR1 LNHDA and CDR2 SQIVND. V is clipped by 3 bases and J by 5 bases, and the sequence between their germline boundaries is 13 bases long. With respect to this clone: This receptor's antigen is unknown. No base quality values were provided; no much bigger clone lies one nucleotide off.

The donors were healthy, HIV-negative adults who had no recently reported acute infections or vaccinations. Every donor was a Caucasian adult living in Nashville, Tennessee, USA. CD4+ T cells were enriched through magnetic negative selection, after which naive cells were positively selected on CD45RA and the remaining negative fraction served as the memory subset. After blood collection by leukapheresis, PBMCs were isolated using Ficoll-Histopaque density gradient centrifugation and then cryopreserved in the vapor phase of liquid nitrogen. Analytical flow cytometry was used to check the purity and quantity of every magnetically sorted T cell population. Genomic DNA was isolated from each sorted fraction and quantified by UV absorbance on a Nanodrop 2000c. Using the deep immunoSEQ assay, TCR CDR3 regions were amplified from genomic DNA by multiplex PCR. For each cell subset, the extracted genomic DNA was distributed evenly across all wells of several immunoSEQ 96-well plates, and each plate served as one replicate. For sorted subsets, around 200 ng genomic DNA, equal to about 30,000 T cell genomes, was loaded into each replicate PCR. Purified libraries were quantified with a Qubit 3.0 fluorometer, sized on a Bioanalyzer 2100, and re-quantified with the KAPA Library Quantification kit. Every immunoSEQ 96-well plate was sequenced on a dedicated single-read 150-cycle Illumina NextSeq 550 flow cell. As for how the authors treated the data: Because the immunoSEQ output included only junctional sequences and no quality scores, the filtering could not be the same as the filtering used for full-length reads. To assign V/J genes and CDR3, sequences were annotated using PyIR, a Python wrapper for IgBLAST v1.9, with IMGT germline references. Reads were filtered out if the reads had weak V/J assignments (E-value above 1e-6), no CDR3, stop codons, out-of-frame junctions, or ambiguous translated residues. V3J clonotypes were defined as sequences sharing the same inferred V gene, J gene, and CDR3 amino acid sequence. The percentage overlap between two repertoires was calculated by dividing the number of shared unique clonotypes by the size of the smaller repertoire. Repertoire richness was assessed with RTK rarefaction, the Chao1 estimator, and Recon v2.1 estimates of unobserved clonotypes. OLGA was used to compute generation probabilities for all TCRbeta clonotypes that the gDNA method yielded from a few donors. Not all clones reach the TCRdb copy of this immuneACCESS table, which keeps in-frame sequences only. Checked studies attribute under half of the gap to unresolved V genes and leave the rest unexplained. V, J and clone size derive from that table, while D and trimming were established from the DNA sequence. Here the sample has hundreds of thousands of clones; less than 80% occur a single time. The leading ten clones occupy 1.5% to 2% of the sample.

The sequence is built from TRBV19 and TRBJ1-4, with the D gene uncertain. The sample was memory CD4+ T cells sorted from blood. This sample's cell subset or site label indicates: CD45RA-negative fraction. The receptor was isolated from a woman aged 25 to 39 in good health. The CDR3 corresponds to CASSIGVGPNEKLFF. The sequence in DNA is TGTGCCAGTAGTATTGGGGTCGGACCGAATGAAAAACTGTTTTTT.